A single sample is the source of the 28 T cell receptor beta chains below, sequenced in a study of blood T cells in healthy people across ages. Sample-barcoded 5' priming and a J-beta primer mix drove a second PCR of about 6 to 12 cycles. TCRdb reprocessed the 5' RACE reads with MiXCR, giving one entry per CDR3 protein. The sample holds 1.2 million to 1.5 million distinct CDR3 sequences, 59% seen once. Sequencing was carried out using blood. The source is a man between 18 and 29 years old in good health.

The CDR3 loop is CASSRTGGGSPLHF. The DNA for the CDR3 is TGTGCCAGCAGCAGGACAGGGGGCGGTTCACCCCTCCACTTT. The chain recombines TRBV5-6 with TRBJ1-6; 11 bases fit TRBD1. Looked up from germline, CDR1 is SGHDT and CDR2 is YYEEEE. With 4 bases clipped from V and 9 bases from J, the junction kept 3 bases outside the gene matches. CDR3 size: 14 residues. Full variable domain (outside the CDR3, taken from reference TRBV5-6 and TRBJ1-6): DAGVTQSPTHLIKTRGQQVTLRCSPKSGHDTVSWYQQALGQGPQFIFQYYEEEERQRGNFPDRFSGHQFPNYSSELNVNALLLGDSALYLCASSRTGGGSPLHFGNGTRLTVT.

The J gene is TRBJ2-7, the V gene TRBV14; no clear D. Germline V CDR1 and CDR2: SGHDN, FVKESK. V gave up 4 bases and J gave up 4 bases, with 11 bases separating them. The CDR3 loop spans 13 amino acids. CDR3 region: CASSPFEEYEQYF. The CDR3, as DNA: TGTGCCAGCAGCCCGTTTGAAGAGTACGAGCAGTACTTC.

This clonotype showed up just once. The chain recombines TRBV5-1 with TRBJ2-5; TRBD1 or TRBD2 may be the D gene (6 bases each). The CDR3 spans 14 residues. V was clipped by 10 bases and J by 2 bases, with 18 bases between them. CDR1 and CDR2 from the germline V gene are SGHRS and YFSETQ. CDR3 in DNA: TGCGCCGAAGGGGGGAAAAAGGGTCAAGAGACCCAGTACTTC. Amino acid sequence: CAEGGKKGQETQYF. Based on the CDR3 plus reference TRBV5-1 and TRBJ2-5, the full variable domain is KAGVTQTPRYLIKTRGQQVTLSCSPISGHRSVSWYQQTPGQGLQFLFEYFSETQRNKGNFPGRFSGRQFSNSRSEMNVSTLELGDSALYLCAEGGKKGQETQYFGPGTRLLVL.

This chain uses TRBV7-8 with TRBJ1-2; tentatively, D is TRBD1 (6 bases). V dropped 5 bases and J dropped 9 bases, with 19 bases sitting between them. CDR1 SGHVS and CDR2 FQNEAQ come from the germline V gene. The CDR3 contains 14 residues. The DNA of the CDR3 is TGTGCCAGCAGCCCCTCTGCAGGGGCGAGAAGCTACACCTTC. Translated: CASSPSAGARSYTF. The entire variable domain, with the rest obtained from reference TRBV7-8 and TRBJ1-2, is as follows: GAGVSQSPRYKVAKRGQDVALRCDPISGHVSLFWYQQALGQGPEFLTYFQNEAQLDKSGLPSDRFFAERPEGSVSTLKIQRTQQEDSAVYLCASSPSAGARSYTFGSGTRLTVV.

This clonotype was detected only once. This chain joins TRBV6-5 and TRBJ2-7; a weak D match, TRBD2 (6 bases). Germline lookup yields CDR1 MNHEY and CDR2 SVGAGI. This CDR3 has 16 residues. The V gene lost 5 bases and the J gene lost 0 bases, with 17 bases spanning the gap. In DNA, the CDR3 is TGTGCCAGCAGTCGGGTAGCGGTCCCTAGCTCCTACGAGCAGTACTTC. As protein: CASSRVAVPSSYEQYF.

The gene calls are TRBV3-1 and TRBJ1-4; a weak D match, TRBD1 (6 bases). Germline lookup yields CDR1 LGHDT and CDR2 YNNKEL (reference sequence). The length of the CDR3 is 14 residues. V gave up 0 bases and J gave up 11 bases, with 13 bases separating them. CDR3 sequence: CASSQDSRDKKLFF. The CDR3 DNA is TGTGCCAGCAGCCAAGATAGCCGGGACAAGAAACTGTTTTTT.

A few counts support this clonotype. V is TRBV2 and J is TRBJ1-2; no firm D call. The CDR3 is 16 residues long. Trimming took off 7 bases at V and 0 bases at J, with 18 bases between the two ends. The germline CDR1 and CDR2 sequences are SNHLY and FYNNEI. The CDR3 reads CASISYPEDSNYGYTF. In DNA form, the CDR3 reads TGTGCCAGCATTTCCTACCCAGAAGACTCTAACTATGGCTACACCTTC.

The table lists this clonotype with a few counts. The gene calls are TRBV7-9 and TRBJ2-7, with D uncertain. Germline assignment: CDR1 SEHNR and CDR2 FQNEAQ (reference sequence). The V end was cut by 5 bases, the J end by 0 bases, with 11 bases between. This CDR3 region has 14 residues. CDR3 in amino acids: CASSDPGGSYEQYF. CDR3 DNA sequence: TGTGCCAGCAGCGATCCCGGCGGCTCCTACGAGCAGTACTTC.

This rearrangement joins TRBV20-1 to TRBJ2-1, with 12 bases aligning to TRBD2. Losses at the gene ends were 3 bases for V and 7 bases for J; bases not matched to a gene: 4. This CDR3 comprises 14 residues. CDR1 DFQATT and CDR2 SNEGSKA come from the germline V gene (reference sequence). For the CDR3, the DNA is TGCAGTGCTAGGTCTAGCGGGAGGGGAAATGAGCAGTTCTTC. This translates into CSARSSGRGNEQFF.

This clonotype was recorded only once. The CDR3 reads CASRGENEQFF. CDR3 DNA: TGCGCCAGCAGGGGGGAAAATGAGCAGTTCTTC. The chain uses TRBV4-1 and TRBJ2-1; perhaps D is TRBD1 or TRBD2 (5 bases each). The CDR3 loop spans 11 amino acids. Germline values: CDR1 MGHRA, CDR2 YSYEKL. The V and J ends lost 6 bases and 7 bases respectively, with 7 bases between them.

This clonotype appeared a few times. The chain combines TRBV29-1 with TRBJ2-2, with D possibly being TRBD1 (5 bases). Germline V gene data show CDR1 as SQVTM and CDR2 as ANQGSEA. This CDR3 region has 13 residues. Trimming pared 7 bases from V and 4 bases from J, leaving 13 bases between. For the CDR3, the DNA is TGCAGCGCCTCAACAGGATCCACCGGGGAGCTGTTTTTT. This sequence encodes CSASTGSTGELFF.

The chain carries TRBV13 and TRBJ2-7, with 11 bases aligning to TRBD1. J lost 10 bases, V lost 7 bases, and 9 bases had no gene match. The germline V gene encodes CDR1 PRHDT and CDR2 FYEKMQ (reference sequence). The CDR3 spans 13 residues. CDR3 nucleotide sequence: TGTGCCAGCACTAGGGACAGGGGGGAGTCTCAGTACTTC. It is translated as CASTRDRGESQYF. The whole variable domain, filled in from reference TRBV13 and TRBJ2-7, reads AAGVIQSPRHLIKEKRETATLKCYPIPRHDTVYWYQQGPGQDPQFLISFYEKMQSDKGSIPDRFSAQQFSDYHSELNMSSLELGDSALYFCASTRDRGESQYFGPGTRLTVT.

The chain combines TRBV5-1 with TRBJ1-1; D is possibly TRBD1 (5 bases). V was pared by 8 bases and J by 6 bases, with 8 bases between. CDR1 and CDR2 from the germline V gene are SGHRS and YFSETQ. The CDR3 has 10 amino acids. The CDR3 protein is CARWGAEAFF. The DNA for the CDR3 is TGCGCCAGATGGGGGGCTGAAGCTTTCTTT.

This clonotype was seen a few times. The J gene is TRBJ1-2, the V gene TRBV20-1; D uncertain. The germline V gene has CDR1 DFQATT and CDR2 SNEGSKA (reference sequence). This CDR3 comprises 12 residues. Trimming took off 3 bases at V and 6 bases at J, with 11 bases between the two ends. This CDR3 reads CSASPQGNGYTF. The CDR3, as DNA: TGCAGTGCTAGTCCCCAAGGAAATGGCTACACCTTC.

This clonotype has ten or more counts. The J gene is TRBJ2-5, the V gene TRBV20-1; 7 bases agree with TRBD2. This CDR3 is built from 14 residues. The germline V gene encodes CDR1 DFQATT and CDR2 SNEGSKA (reference sequence). Trimming cost V 0 bases and J 5 bases; bases outside gene matches: 6. For the CDR3, the DNA is TGCAGTGCTAGAGATGGAGGGAGGGGTGAGACCCAGTACTTC. Amino acids: CSARDGGRGETQYF.

This clonotype was seen only a few times. A read error may produce the germline difference seen at one junction end. This rearrangement joins TRBV20-1 to TRBJ2-3; TRBD2 agrees at 8 bases. This CDR3 contains 15 residues. Germline assignment: CDR1 DFQATT and CDR2 SNEGSKA (reference sequence). In DNA, the CDR3 is TGCAGTGCCACGGGAGCGGGGGCTTTCACAGGTACGCAGTATTTT. Translating it yields CSATGAGAFTGTQYF.

The chain joins TRBV12-3 or TRBV12-4 to TRBJ1-5, with D perhaps TRBD1 (5 bases). Trimming took off 7 bases at V and 0 bases at J, with 10 bases between the two ends. The CDR3 is made up of 14 amino acids. CDR3 in amino acids: CASNRRDSNQPQHF. The CDR3 DNA reads as TGTGCCAGCAATCGCAGGGATAGCAATCAGCCCCAGCATTTT.

As for this clonotype: An end of the junction differs from the germline gene, which may be a read error. This rearrangement joins TRBV13 to TRBJ2-1, with D unresolved. The CDR3 extends over 14 amino acids. Germline values: CDR1 PRHDT, CDR2 FYEKMQ (reference sequence). CDR3 nucleotide sequence: TGTGCCAGCAGCTTACGGAATTCCTATAATGAGCAGTTCTTC. This codes for CASSLRNSYNEQFF.

The chain carries TRBV6-1 and TRBJ1-2; D is unresolved. The germline V and J ends were trimmed by 7 bases and 8 bases, with 11 bases remaining between them. The length of the CDR3 is 11 residues. Germline CDR1 is MNHNS and CDR2 is SASEGT. The CDR3 nucleotides are TGTGCCAGCACCGGTCCGGGAGGCTACACCTTC. It encodes CASTGPGGYTF.

This chain uses TRBV12-3 or TRBV12-4 with TRBJ2-1; 8 bases agree with TRBD2. V trimming: 4 bases; J trimming: 9 bases; junction bases outside the gene matches: 11. The CDR3 is 15 amino acids. Here the CDR3 reads CASSSAGTRVVEQFF. The CDR3 DNA follows: TGTGCCAGCAGTTCCGCCGGGACTAGGGTGGTTGAGCAGTTCTTC.

This clonotype was seen a few times. The chain has TRBV29-1 and TRBJ1-2; D not certain. V dropped 7 bases and J dropped 5 bases, with 11 bases sitting between them. Germline V CDR1 and CDR2: SQVTM, ANQGSEA. The CDR3 runs 11 residues. The CDR3 nucleotides are TGCAGCGCCCTAACCTTGTATGGCTACACCTTC. Translated, it gives CSALTLYGYTF.

In its sample, this clonotype was seen once. This chain uses TRBV9 with TRBJ2-7, with D hard to call. This CDR3 has 15 amino acids. Trimming removed 0 bases from V and 6 bases from J, with 16 bases in between. Germline lookup yields CDR1 SGDLS and CDR2 YYNGEE. The chain's CDR3 is CASSVAPEMPPEQYF. The DNA of the CDR3 is TGTGCCAGCAGCGTAGCCCCGGAGATGCCTCCCGAGCAGTACTTC.

This rearrangement joins TRBV10-3 to TRBJ2-5; D is uncertain. Trimming left V 1 base short and J 11 bases short, with 29 bases between. The CDR3 runs 18 residues. CDR1 is ENHRY and CDR2 is SYGVKD in the germline V gene. CDR3 bases: TGTGCCATCAGTGAGTTGGCTAGGAACCCAGGCCGTCACAATGAGCAGTACTTC. It yields the protein CAISELARNPGRHNEQYF.

The chain has TRBV20-1 and TRBJ2-7; D remains unclear. V was trimmed by 1 base and J by 2 bases, leaving 15 bases between them. The V gene's germline CDR1 is DFQATT and CDR2 SNEGSKA (reference sequence). The CDR3 sequence is 15 residues long. CDR3 nucleotides: TGCAGTGCTAGAGTCCCCGGATTAGCAGCCTACGAGCAGTACTTC. Translation: CSARVPGLAAYEQYF.

Only a few counts were recorded for this clonotype. This chain connects TRBV2 to TRBJ2-1; 9 bases agree with TRBD2. Germline-derived CDR1 and CDR2 are SNHLY and FYNNEI. The CDR3 has 13 residues. V lost 10 bases, J lost 4 bases, and 5 bases stayed unmatched. Here the CDR3 reads CATLAGEYNEQFF. The DNA for the CDR3 is TGTGCCACCTTAGCGGGAGAGTACAATGAGCAGTTCTTC.

The CDR3 is CASSSVDRGDTQYF. The CDR3, as DNA: TGCGCCAGCAGCTCGGTGGACAGGGGAGATACGCAGTATTTT. The rearrangement uses TRBV5-1 and TRBJ2-3; TRBD1 matches at 9 bases. CDR3 length equals 14 residues. J was trimmed by 5 bases and V by 3 bases; bases with no gene match: 4. Germline V CDR1 and CDR2: SGHRS, YFSETQ.

The chain couples TRBV6-5 to TRBJ1-1; D perhaps matches TRBD1 (5 bases). The CDR3 loop spans 14 amino acids. V was trimmed by 2 bases and J by 3 bases, leaving 10 bases between them. Germline values: CDR1 MNHEY, CDR2 SVGAGI. CDR3: CASSYTIGDTEAFF. The CDR3 nucleotides read TGTGCCAGCAGTTACACTATAGGGGACACTGAAGCTTTCTTT.

This clonotype was detected a few times. The chain recombines TRBV9 with TRBJ2-2; the D gene is possibly TRBD2 (6 bases). Trimming cost V 6 bases and J 5 bases, with 14 bases left between them. The CDR3 consists of 14 residues. Germline V CDR1 and CDR2: SGDLS, YYNGEE. CDR3 coding DNA: TGTGCCAGCAACCCGGGAGACCGAACCGGGGAGCTGTTTTTT. It translates to CASNPGDRTGELFF.